This TCR beta chain originates from a study of OX40 agonist ivuxolimab in advanced cancers. Study overall: An anti-OX40 (CD134) antibody with agonistic activity, ivuxolimab, was administered to patients. Ivuxolimab was administered intravenously to patients at 0.01 to 10 mg/kg every 2 weeks.

Details on this clone: Its specificity is unknown.

Clones were read by immunoSEQ multiplex PCR, and TCRdb kept only the in-frame ones, dropping some. The table shows approximately 72,000 clones, with 75% to 85% occurring only once. Study conclusions and caveats: Expanded clones were, on average, more numerous in CD8+ T cells than in CD4+.

This CDR3 comprises 15 residues. Germline values: CDR1 LNHDA, CDR2 SQIVND (reference sequence). Trimming took off 8 bases at V and 0 bases at J, with 14 bases between the two ends. This sample comprised CD4+ or CD8+ T cells sorted from blood, obtained in a trial of the OX40 agonist ivuxolimab. The chain combines TRBV19 with TRBJ2-4; no definite D call. The origin of this receptor is an adult with an advanced solid tumor such as melanoma, head and neck, liver or kidney cancer. CDR3 region: CASGPARLAKNIQYF. CDR3 in DNA: TGTGCCAGTGGCCCGGCCCGGCTAGCCAAAAACATTCAGTACTTC.